Listed below are T cell receptor beta chains from one sample, sequenced in a study of control samples from healthy donors and cancer patients. The protocol was immunoSEQ multiplex PCR, while the TCRdb copy is restricted to in-frame clones and leaves out a portion. This table holds about 100,000 clones, just over 90% found once. Input material: blood. All receptors come from a man aged 18 to 30 in good health. CDR3s leave out the opening cysteine and the closing phenylalanine or tryptophan. Fields, in order: V gene, J gene, CDR3 length, clone size, CDR3 protein. For some rows the clone size is stated as once, few or many, or as a class when expanded; others skip it.

v_gene: TRBV7-2; j_gene: TRBJ1-1; len: 12; abundance: .; CDR3aa: ASSGSRLNTEAF
v_gene: TRBV3-1/TRBV3-2; j_gene: TRBJ1-2; len: 13; abundance: .; CDR3aa: ASSQEVVQGRGYT
v_gene: TRBV12-3/TRBV12-4; j_gene: TRBJ1-1; len: 10; abundance: few; CDR3aa: ASSPSRAMPF
v_gene: TRBV20-1; j_gene: TRBJ1-6; len: 11; abundance: .; CDR3aa: SASFESGSPLH
v_gene: TRBV6-5; j_gene: TRBJ1-2; len: 14; abundance: .; CDR3aa: ASSYRGGRPNYGYT
v_gene: TRBV5-4; j_gene: TRBJ1-1; len: 14; abundance: once; CDR3aa: ASSSPGAGRETEAF
v_gene: TRBV18; j_gene: TRBJ2-1; len: 14; abundance: .; CDR3aa: ASSPGQGAVNNEQF
v_gene: TRBV12-3/TRBV12-4; j_gene: TRBJ1-1; len: 11; abundance: .; CDR3aa: ASSLWGAFEAF
v_gene: TRBV5-6; j_gene: TRBJ2-7; len: 11; abundance: .; CDR3aa: ASSPRLGDEQY
v_gene: TRBV27; j_gene: TRBJ1-5; len: 12; abundance: .; CDR3aa: ASSPNPTNQPQH
v_gene: TRBV4-1; j_gene: TRBJ2-3; len: 13; abundance: once; CDR3aa: ASSQESRASDTQY
v_gene: TRBV28; j_gene: TRBJ1-2; len: 11; abundance: .; CDR3aa: ASSLGTVYGYT
v_gene: TRBV19; j_gene: TRBJ1-1; len: 11; abundance: .; CDR3aa: ASSISTETEAF
v_gene: TRBV5-6; j_gene: TRBJ1-2; len: 13; abundance: .; CDR3aa: ASRLGGGQNYGYT
v_gene: TRBV7-9; j_gene: TRBJ1-2; len: 13; abundance: .; CDR3aa: ASSLAGQGGYGYT
v_gene: TRBV2; j_gene: TRBJ1-2; len: 13; abundance: .; CDR3aa: ASSVRQGSDYGYT
v_gene: TRBV11-2; j_gene: TRBJ1-2; len: 13; abundance: .; CDR3aa: ASSSNRKRVYGYT
v_gene: TRBV5-1; j_gene: TRBJ1-2; len: 13; abundance: .; CDR3aa: ASSDSAESNYGYT
v_gene: TRBV4-1; j_gene: TRBJ1-1; len: 14; abundance: .; CDR3aa: ASSHFGEGPWTEAF
v_gene: TRBV5-6; j_gene: TRBJ1-1; len: 13; abundance: once; CDR3aa: ASSLSPPGDTEAF
v_gene: TRBV7-9; j_gene: TRBJ1-5; len: 15; abundance: .; CDR3aa: ASSWVGSGIGNQPQH
v_gene: TRBV5-1; j_gene: TRBJ2-1; len: 15; abundance: .; CDR3aa: ASSSKLTSGGYNEQF
v_gene: TRBV19; j_gene: TRBJ2-2; len: 12; abundance: .; CDR3aa: ASSIFGNTGELF
v_gene: TRBV6-6; j_gene: TRBJ1-2; len: 14; abundance: .; CDR3aa: ASSYLRDRINYGYT
v_gene: TRBV6-6; j_gene: TRBJ2-6; len: 16; abundance: .; CDR3aa: ASSPQGEFSAGANVLT
v_gene: TRBV27; j_gene: TRBJ2-6; len: 15; abundance: .; CDR3aa: ASMGTEQSSGANVLT
v_gene: TRBV6-5; j_gene: TRBJ1-2; len: 12; abundance: .; CDR3aa: ASSQFPDNYGYT
v_gene: TRBV29-1; j_gene: TRBJ1-1; len: 11; abundance: once; CDR3aa: SVEGRMNTEAF
v_gene: TRBV7-2; j_gene: TRBJ2-7; len: 14; abundance: .; CDR3aa: ASSLTRASGRYEQY
v_gene: TRBV11-2; j_gene: TRBJ2-1; len: 12; abundance: .; CDR3aa: ASSLAYSTNEQF
v_gene: TRBV11-2; j_gene: TRBJ2-1; len: 12; abundance: .; CDR3aa: ASSLVRGTGEQF
v_gene: TRBV2; j_gene: TRBJ1-1; len: 12; abundance: .; CDR3aa: ASSEGTGNTEAF
v_gene: TRBV25-1; j_gene: TRBJ1-4; len: 14; abundance: .; CDR3aa: ASSGDIGLANEKLF
v_gene: TRBV14; j_gene: TRBJ2-7; len: 13; abundance: .; CDR3aa: ASSQGSGGFFEQY
v_gene: TRBV5-8; j_gene: TRBJ1-1; len: 12; abundance: .; CDR3aa: ASSLGPPSAEAF
v_gene: TRBV12-3/TRBV12-4; j_gene: TRBJ2-5; len: 11; abundance: .; CDR3aa: ASSHDGQETQY
v_gene: TRBV5-1; j_gene: TRBJ2-3; len: 13; abundance: .; CDR3aa: ASSLRAGGTDTQY
v_gene: TRBV30; j_gene: TRBJ1-2; len: 10; abundance: .; CDR3aa: AWTGGNYGYT
v_gene: TRBV5-6; j_gene: TRBJ2-2; len: 16; abundance: .; CDR3aa: ASSLFRRAGARTGELF
v_gene: TRBV5-1; j_gene: TRBJ1-1; len: 11; abundance: .; CDR3aa: ASIEQGGTEAF
v_gene: TRBV9; j_gene: TRBJ2-7; len: 13; abundance: .; CDR3aa: ASSSPGTRSEEQY
v_gene: TRBV3-1/TRBV3-2; j_gene: TRBJ2-7; len: 12; abundance: few; CDR3aa: ATSSTSGSYEQY
v_gene: TRBV27; j_gene: TRBJ1-1; len: 12; abundance: few; CDR3aa: ASSFRPGNTEAF
v_gene: TRBV6-5; j_gene: TRBJ1-1; len: 13; abundance: .; CDR3aa: ASRGDSNMNTEAF